This TCR beta chain was retrieved from a study of cytomegalovirus exposure and HLA in healthy donors. In the study overall: Samples from HLA-typed donors yielded about 85 million unique TCRs in an early data release. Study-wide findings and caveats: A missense DCLRE1C variant was associated with V- and J-gene trimming of TCR beta chains in a later analysis, and an independent cohort replicated the association. Researchers reported in a later analysis that common viral pathogens appeared linked to several top clusters.

PCR was performed using 60 Vbeta and 13 Jbeta primers. Some clones are missing from TCRdb's copy, which holds only in-frame ones; the method was immunoSEQ multiplex PCR. The sample holds about 97,000 clones, about three fifths seen once. The length of the CDR3 is 16 residues. CDR1 MNHEY and CDR2 SMNVEV come from the germline V gene (reference sequence). Trimming pared 3 bases from V and 2 bases from J, leaving 14 bases between. As to this clone: Its antigen is not known.

The gene calls are TRBV27 and TRBJ2-1; tentative D call: TRBD2 (6 bases). The sequence was obtained from a human donor in good health. Sequenced sample: PBMCs. CDR3 residues: CASSFDEEGTYNEQFF. CDR3 DNA sequence: TGTGCCAGCAGTTTCGATGAGGAGGGAACCTACAATGAGCAGTTCTTC.